These 18 T cell receptor beta chains came from one sample sequenced in a study of beta chain features in type 1 diabetes. Every isolated RNA sample was fully reverse transcribed, so sequencing captured expressed TCRB transcripts. The table came from immunoSEQ multiplex PCR; TCRdb's copy has only in-frame clones and leaves some out. The data contain 860,000 or so clones, about a sixth of them singletons. The sequenced material came from naive CD4+ T cells from blood. The receptors come from a woman in her late teens or twenties in good health.

This clone was picked up a small number of times. This sequence joins TRBV25-1 and TRBJ2-5; unclear D gene. The germline V gene encodes CDR1 MGHDK and CDR2 SYGVNS. Trimming cost V 5 bases and J 1 base, with 23 bases left between them. The CDR3 sequence is 18 residues long. CDR3 protein: CASSPWAESERIQETQYF. The DNA for the CDR3 is TGTGCCAGCAGTCCATGGGCAGAAAGCGAGCGTATCCAAGAGACCCAGTACTTC.

V gene TRBV6-5 combines with J gene TRBJ1-4, with D unresolved. Germline V lookup: CDR1 MNHEY, CDR2 SVGAGI. Trimming left V 3 bases short and J 4 bases short, with 15 bases between. The CDR3 contains 16 residues. The CDR3 region is CASSYSSVLLNEKLFF. Written as DNA, the CDR3 is TGTGCCAGCAGTTATTCGAGTGTACTACTTAATGAAAAACTGTTTTTT.

This chain links TRBV18 with TRBJ1-3; 7 bases fit TRBD1. This CDR3 has 15 residues. Germline CDR1 is KGHSH and CDR2 is LQKENI. The J segment lost 8 bases and the V segment lost 2 bases, leaving 9 bases of the junction unmatched. CDR3 nucleotide sequence: TGTGCCAGCTCACCAAATCGACAGGGCGGCGACACCATATATTTT. The encoded protein is CASSPNRQGGDTIYF.

The chain couples TRBV7-2 to TRBJ1-1; D call uncertain. In germline, CDR1 is SGHTA, CDR2 FQGNSA. This CDR3 region has 12 residues. Trimming cost V 1 base and J 4 bases, with 4 bases left between them. CDR3 in DNA: TGTGCCAGCAGCTTAGGGCCCACTGAAGCTTTCTTT. This gives the protein CASSLGPTEAFF.

This sequence joins TRBV30 and TRBJ1-5, with D uncertain. CDR1 is GTSNPN, CDR2 SVGIG, per germline (reference sequence). This CDR3 region has 16 residues. Trimming took 0 bases from V and 7 from J, leaving 19 bases between them. The CDR3 DNA follows: TGTGCCTGGAGTGTACTTGGTGGAGGGTTATGGCAGCCCCAGCATTTT. Its protein is CAWSVLGGGLWQPQHF.

A few counts support this clone. The chain is built from TRBV4-3 and TRBJ2-3; 8 bases line up with TRBD1. Per germline, CDR1 LGHNA and CDR2 YSLEER. The CDR3 runs 14 residues. V was clipped by 5 bases and J by 1 base; unmatched bases: 2. The CDR3 coding sequence is TGCGCCAGCAGCACGACAGGGGGCACAGATACGCAGTATTTT. Translating gives CASSTTGGTDTQYF.

The chain employs TRBV6-1 and TRBJ1-4; possible D gene TRBD1, 5 bases. There are 15 residues in the CDR3. The germline V gene encodes CDR1 MNHNS and CDR2 SASEGT. V shed 5 bases and J shed 7 bases, with 17 bases lying between them. CDR3 bases: TGTGCCAGCAGTCTTTCCGGGACCCGGGGTGAAAAACTGTTTTTT. As protein: CASSLSGTRGEKLFF.

This clone has a handful of counts. The chain carries TRBV18 and TRBJ2-1, with TRBD2 matching 13 bases. With 0 bases clipped from V and 9 bases from J, the junction kept 11 bases outside the gene matches. This CDR3 comprises 18 residues. Germline V gene lookup returns CDR1 KGHSH and CDR2 LQKENI. The DNA of the CDR3 is TGTGCCAGCTCACCACCGAAACTAGCGGGAGGGCATCGGGGTGAGCAGTTCTTC. Its protein product is CASSPPKLAGGHRGEQFF.

The V gene is TRBV4-2, the J gene TRBJ2-7, with TRBD2 matching 10 bases. Germline CDR1 LGHNA, CDR2 YNFKEQ. The CDR3 totals 15 residues. J lost 4 bases, V lost 4 bases, and 7 bases had no gene match. CDR3 amino acids: CASSRTGTSAYEQYF. The CDR3, as DNA: TGTGCCAGCAGCCGAACCGGGACTAGCGCTTACGAGCAGTACTTC.

This clone was observed a handful of times. The chain combines TRBV4-1 with TRBJ1-2; D remains unclear. The length of the CDR3 is 14 residues. Trimming left V 0 bases short and J 4 bases short, with 9 bases between. CDR1 is MGHRA and CDR2 is YSYEKL in the germline V gene. The DNA of the CDR3 is TGCGCCAGCAGCCAAGATCAGAAGTTCTATGGCTACACCTTC. Protein: CASSQDQKFYGYTF.

This clone has only a few counts. The chain's CDR3 is CATSRDGSSYEQYF. CDR3 nucleotide sequence: TGTGCCACCAGCAGAGATGGGTCTTCCTACGAGCAGTACTTC. The J gene is TRBJ2-7, the V gene TRBV15; D gene ambiguous. V was pared by 0 bases and J by 1 base, with 7 bases between. Germline CDR1 and CDR2: LNHNV and YYDKDF (reference sequence). CDR3 length: 14 amino acids.

The chain has TRBV29-1 and TRBJ2-7; 11 bases map to TRBD2. V dropped 5 bases and J dropped 5; count of bases not matched to a gene: 11. Germline CDR1 reads SQVTM; CDR2 reads ANQGSEA. The CDR3 consists of 15 residues. The CDR3 loop is CSVSKTSGTVNEQYF. Written as DNA, the CDR3 is TGCAGCGTTTCTAAGACTAGCGGGACGGTCAACGAGCAGTACTTC.

The chain links TRBV29-1 to TRBJ1-1; D is uncertain. V was clipped by 5 bases and J by 1 base, with 14 bases between them. Germline loops: CDR1 SQVTM, CDR2 ANQGSEA. This CDR3 contains 14 residues. The CDR3 sequence is CSVRRNRENTEAFF. The CDR3 region has the DNA TGCAGCGTTAGGAGAAACCGGGAGAACACTGAAGCTTTCTTT. Looking up the rest from reference TRBV29-1 and TRBJ1-1 gives the full variable domain: SAVISQKPSRDICQRGTSLTIQCQVDSQVTMMFWYRQQPGQSLTLIATANQGSEATYESGFVIDKFPISRPNLTFSTLTVSNMSPEDSSIYLCSVRRNRENTEAFFGQGTRLTVV.

The chain employs TRBV4-2 and TRBJ1-5; D remains unclear. V gave up 4 bases and J gave up 4 bases, with 20 bases separating them. The CDR3 consists of 17 residues. From germline, CDR1 is LGHNA and CDR2 YNFKEQ. CDR3 nucleotide sequence: TGTGCCAGCAGCCCCCTCCGAGGTGAAGGGATAAATCAGCCCCAGCATTTT. Translated, it gives CASSPLRGEGINQPQHF.

This sequence joins TRBV7-9 and TRBJ1-2; D not certain. Germline loops: CDR1 SEHNR, CDR2 FQNEAQ (reference sequence). Trimming stripped 4 bases from V and 2 bases from J, with 11 bases between. The CDR3 spans 14 residues. CDR3 sequence: CASSSPNPNYGYTF. The CDR3 nucleotides read TGTGCCAGCAGCTCCCCTAATCCGAACTATGGCTACACCTTC.

V gene TRBV6-5 combines with J gene TRBJ2-4, with 8 bases matching TRBD1. This CDR3 is built from 15 residues. The V segment lost 4 bases and the J segment 0 bases; nucleotides outside the gene matches: 2. The germline V gene has CDR1 MNHEY and CDR2 SVGAGI. The CDR3 coding sequence is TGTGCCAGCAGTTTGACAGGGGAAGCCAAAAACATTCAGTACTTC. Amino acid sequence: CASSLTGEAKNIQYF.

This sequence joins TRBV28 and TRBJ1-2; 7 positions match TRBD1. Germline lookup yields CDR1 MDHEN and CDR2 SYDVKM. The ends lost 5 bases at V and 8 bases at J; junction bases unmatched: 5. There are 12 residues in the CDR3. CDR3 protein: CASSRQGGGYTF. DNA of the CDR3: TGTGCCAGCAGTCGACAGGGTGGCGGCTACACCTTC.

This clone was detected a few times. This chain links TRBV4-3 with TRBJ2-7, with TRBD2 matching over 9 bases. Per the germline V gene, CDR1 is LGHNA and CDR2 is YSLEER. V lost 0 bases and J lost 3; bases outside the gene matches: 12. The CDR3 runs 18 residues. The CDR3, as DNA: TGCGCCAGCAGCCAAGATGACCGTTGGAGGCGGGGGGGCTACGAGCAGTACTTC. Translated, it gives CASSQDDRWRRGGYEQYF.